This T cell receptor (beta chain) is drawn from a study of T cells and copy number aberrations in small-cell lung cancer. Study-wide points: The tissue was entirely formalin-fixed and paraffin-embedded, which is known to produce sequencing artifacts.

The length of the CDR3 is 12 residues. Germline values: CDR1 SGHRS, CDR2 YFSETQ. V lost 4 bases and J lost 5, with 9 bases in between. Clones were sequenced by immunoSEQ multiplex PCR, and TCRdb holds only the in-frame ones, with some missing. The table lists 2,000 to 2,500 clones, 76% of them singletons. Turning to this clone: The antigen is not known.

Selected regions were macrodissected and expected to yield at least 150 ng DNA. The clonotype comes from a man aged 60-69 years with small cell lung cancer. The chain uses TRBV5-1 and TRBJ1-1; no firm D call. Sequencing was done on a sample of tumor tissue. In nucleotides, the CDR3 is TGCGCCAGCAGCGCCGACTTTACTGAAGCTTTCTTT. The encoded protein is CASSADFTEAFF.